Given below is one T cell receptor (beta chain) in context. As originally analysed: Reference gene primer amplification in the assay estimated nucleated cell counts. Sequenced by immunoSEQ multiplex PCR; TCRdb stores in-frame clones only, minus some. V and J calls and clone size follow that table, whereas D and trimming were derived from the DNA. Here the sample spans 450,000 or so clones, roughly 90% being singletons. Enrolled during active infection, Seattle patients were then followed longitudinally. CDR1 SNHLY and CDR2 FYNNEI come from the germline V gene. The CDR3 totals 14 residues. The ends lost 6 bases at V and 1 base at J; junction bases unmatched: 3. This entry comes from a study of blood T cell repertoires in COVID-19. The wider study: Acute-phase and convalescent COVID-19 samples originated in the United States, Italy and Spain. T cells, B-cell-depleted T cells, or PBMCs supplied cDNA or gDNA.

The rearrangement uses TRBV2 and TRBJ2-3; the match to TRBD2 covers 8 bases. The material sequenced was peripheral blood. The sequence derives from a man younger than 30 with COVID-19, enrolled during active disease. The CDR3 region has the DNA TGTGCCAGCAGGCGGCGGGAGGGCACAGATACGCAGTATTTT. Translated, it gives CASRRREGTDTQYF.